The 4 T cell receptor beta chains in this list originate from one sample, sequenced in a study of blood T cell repertoires in COVID-19. Data came from immunoSEQ multiplex PCR; TCRdb stores just in-frame clones and leaves some out. The sample shows more than 250,000 clones, roughly 90% of them seen only once. Sequenced: peripheral blood. These receptors were taken from a man between 18 and 35 years old who had recovered from COVID-19.

The CDR3 sequence is CATSRALQGLNEKLFF. The CDR3 DNA is TGTGCCACCAGCAGGGCACTACAGGGGTTAAATGAAAAACTGTTTTTT. The chain combines TRBV15 with TRBJ1-4, with 7 positions matching TRBD1. V lost 3 bases, J lost 5 bases, and 9 bases stayed unmatched. In germline, CDR1 is LNHNV, CDR2 YYDKDF (reference sequence). This CDR3 has 16 amino acids.

The V and J genes are TRBV7-3 and TRBJ1-1; D call uncertain. Trimming left V 1 base short and J 11 bases short, with 17 bases between. There are 14 residues in the CDR3. Per germline, CDR1 SGHTA and CDR2 FQGTGA. In DNA form, the CDR3 reads TGTGCCAGCAGCTTAAGTGGAGGTTCGGAAGTGGCTTTCTTT. This codes for CASSLSGGSEVAFF.

The rearrangement joins TRBV7-6 to TRBJ1-3; D unresolved. V was pared by 1 base and J by 0 bases, with 10 bases between. CDR3 length equals 16 residues. Germline V lookup: CDR1 SGHVS, CDR2 FNYEAQ. CDR3 region: CASSLGRISSGNTIYF. In DNA, the CDR3 is TGTGCCAGCAGCTTAGGGAGAATTAGCTCTGGAAACACCATATATTTT.

The gene calls are TRBV6-5 and TRBJ1-2; TRBD1 agrees at 11 bases. The J segment lost 8 bases and the V segment lost 6 bases, leaving 11 bases of the junction unmatched. The CDR3 covers 15 residues. Germline lookup yields CDR1 MNHEY and CDR2 SVGAGI. CDR3 amino acids: CASRHTGTGGRGYTF. In nucleotides, the CDR3 is TGTGCCAGCAGACATACCGGGACAGGGGGGAGAGGCTACACCTTC.